One TCR beta chain is described in this entry. This clone was seen a single time. Its antigen specificity is not known. Base quality data are lacking; no much larger clone is found one base away. At the junction V is shortened by 7 bases and J by 1 base; bases outside the gene matches: 23. CDR1 and CDR2, looked up from the germline V gene, are SQVTM and ANQGSEA. From the cysteine through the phenylalanine, the CDR3 covers 20 amino acids. Only the CDR3 region is kept as DNA, spanning 60 bases read in frame from base 1. TCRbeta CDR3 regions were amplified from genomic DNA by means of the immunoSEQ Assay, a bias-controlled multiplex PCR. In the original analysis: The number of nucleated cells in each sample was estimated from the amplification of reference gene primers within the assay. Sequence reads were collapsed and filtered to measure the absolute abundance of every unique TCRbeta CDR3 rearrangement. For each sample, productive Simpson clonality was calculated as the square root of Simpson's diversity index over productive rearrangements. TCRdb mirrors the immuneACCESS table, restricted to in-frame sequences. Some clones are absent from its copies; in checked studies, under half trace to an unresolved V gene, and the reason for the others is unknown. That table gives V, J and clone size, and the DNA gave D and trimming. The sample table records around 260,000 clones; around 86% of these occur just once. The ten largest make up approximately 1.6% of the sample.

The data derive from a study of blood T cell repertoires in COVID-19 (dated by TCRdb to 2020 to 2021). About the investigation overall: The collaborator samples originated in the United States, Italy and Spain and spanned the acute and convalescent phases of COVID-19. The repertoires were released in a freely available public database meant as a resource for research on the immune response to SARS-CoV-2. The sample metadata nearly always contained a de-identified subject ID, COVID-19 status, age in years and sex. Where available, HLA class I and class II types were taken from metadata supplied by the sample provider and were not determined by assay-based typing. The prospective study material was composed of cDNA or gDNA derived from T cells, B-cell-depleted T cells, or PBMCs. Subjects who had been exposed to COVID-19, were actively infected with it, or had recovered from it provided the deeply sampled blood TCRbeta repertoires that made up the dataset. Samples came from the ongoing ImmuneRACE study (first 160 participants) plus 1,254 subjects from 6 global collaborators.

Samples from volunteer blood donors who had recovered from COVID-19 were contributed by a second Seattle source. The collaborating institutions used their own protocols to collect whole blood in K2EDTA tubes. For TCRbeta analysis, collaborators shipped samples in one of three forms: frozen whole blood, isolated PBMCs, or DNA extracted from either of those sample types. On the study overall, not on this receptor specifically: The amount of clinical and demographic metadata varied by source and participant and was provided uncurated.

The receptor was derived from a middle-aged woman who had recovered from COVID-19. The chain employs TRBV29-1 and TRBJ2-3, and TRBD2 matches 10 of the central bases. Sequenced: peripheral blood. The DNA reads TGCAGCGCCCTCAGGGCCGTAGCGGGGGGTCTCGCCGGTGGCACAGATACGCAGTATTTT. Its protein product is CSALRAVAGGLAGGTDTQYF.